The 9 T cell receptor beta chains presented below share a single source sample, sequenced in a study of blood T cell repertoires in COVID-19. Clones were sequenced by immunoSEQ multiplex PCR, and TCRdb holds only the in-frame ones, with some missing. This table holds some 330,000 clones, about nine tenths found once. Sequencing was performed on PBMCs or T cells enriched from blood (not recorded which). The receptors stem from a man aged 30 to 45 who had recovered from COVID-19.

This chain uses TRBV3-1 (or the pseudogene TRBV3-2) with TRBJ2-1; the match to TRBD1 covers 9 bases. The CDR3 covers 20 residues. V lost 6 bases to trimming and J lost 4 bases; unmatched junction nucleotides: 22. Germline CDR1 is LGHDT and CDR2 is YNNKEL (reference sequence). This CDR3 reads CASRPLFGQGNTNGYNEQFF. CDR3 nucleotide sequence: TGTGCCAGCAGACCCCTATTCGGACAGGGGAATACGAATGGTTACAATGAGCAGTTCTTC.

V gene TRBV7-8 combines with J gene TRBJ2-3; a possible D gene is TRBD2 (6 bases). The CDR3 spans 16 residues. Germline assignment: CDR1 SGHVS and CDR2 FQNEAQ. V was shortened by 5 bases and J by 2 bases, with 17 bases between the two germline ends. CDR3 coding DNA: TGTGCCAGCAGCCCGTATAGAGCGGGTCCCACAGATACGCAGTATTTT. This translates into CASSPYRAGPTDTQYF.

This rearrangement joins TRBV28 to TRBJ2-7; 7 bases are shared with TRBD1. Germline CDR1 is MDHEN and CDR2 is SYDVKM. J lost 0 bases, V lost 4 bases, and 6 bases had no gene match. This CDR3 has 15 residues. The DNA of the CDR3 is TGTGCCAGCAGTTCCCCGACAGGGAGCTCCTACGAGCAGTACTTC. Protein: CASSSPTGSSYEQYF.

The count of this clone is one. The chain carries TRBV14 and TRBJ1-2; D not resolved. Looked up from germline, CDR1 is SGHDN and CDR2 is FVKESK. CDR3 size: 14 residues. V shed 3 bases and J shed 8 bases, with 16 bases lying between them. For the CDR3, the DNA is TGTGCCAGCAGCCAGCGCCCCGGGAGTGGCGGCTACACCTTC. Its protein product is CASSQRPGSGGYTF.

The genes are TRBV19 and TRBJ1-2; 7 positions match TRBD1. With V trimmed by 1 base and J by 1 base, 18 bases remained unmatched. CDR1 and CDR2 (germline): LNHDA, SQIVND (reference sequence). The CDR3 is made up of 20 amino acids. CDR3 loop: CASSIGIRLRDSPFNYGYTF. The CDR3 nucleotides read TGTGCCAGTAGTATAGGGATACGACTCCGGGACAGTCCCTTTAACTATGGCTACACCTTC.

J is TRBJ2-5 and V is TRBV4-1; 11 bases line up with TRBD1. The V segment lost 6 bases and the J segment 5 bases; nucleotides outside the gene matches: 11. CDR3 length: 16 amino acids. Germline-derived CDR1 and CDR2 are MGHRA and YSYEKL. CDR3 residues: CASSPRTGGVEETQYF. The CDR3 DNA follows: TGCGCCAGCAGTCCCCGGACAGGGGGCGTCGAGGAGACCCAGTACTTC.

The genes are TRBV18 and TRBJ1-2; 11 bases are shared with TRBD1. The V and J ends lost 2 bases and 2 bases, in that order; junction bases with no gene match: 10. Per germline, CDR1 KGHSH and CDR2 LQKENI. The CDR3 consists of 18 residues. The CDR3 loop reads CASSPATGTGGKNYGYTF. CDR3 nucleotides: TGTGCCAGCTCACCAGCGACCGGGACAGGGGGAAAGAACTATGGCTACACCTTC.

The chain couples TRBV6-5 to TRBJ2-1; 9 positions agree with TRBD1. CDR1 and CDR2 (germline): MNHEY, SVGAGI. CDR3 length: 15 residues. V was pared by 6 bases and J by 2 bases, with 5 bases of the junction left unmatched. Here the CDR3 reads CASSRGQGTYNEQFF. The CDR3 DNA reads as TGTGCCAGCAGCCGGGGACAGGGCACCTACAATGAGCAGTTCTTC.

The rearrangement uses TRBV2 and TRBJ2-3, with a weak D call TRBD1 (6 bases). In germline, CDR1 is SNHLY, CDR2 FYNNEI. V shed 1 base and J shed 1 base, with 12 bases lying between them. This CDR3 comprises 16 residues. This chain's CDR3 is CASSEGLSGGTDTQYF. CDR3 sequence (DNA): TGTGCCAGCAGTGAAGGTCTTTCAGGGGGCACAGATACGCAGTATTTT.